What follows describes a single T cell receptor (beta chain). Its antigen is unidentified. TRB rearrangements spanning V, D and J were amplified using mixed TRB-A/B primers. TCRdb recomputed calls from the multiplex PCR reads with MiXCR, one row per CDR3 protein. The table shows thousands of distinct CDR3 sequences, with less than 75% occurring only once. Amplification of TCR beta used genomic DNA extracted from peripheral blood. Trimming removed 4 bases from V and 5 bases from J; junction bases left unmatched: 6. This CDR3 spans 14 amino acids. Germline CDR1 and CDR2: SGHNT and YYREEE (reference sequence). The data belong to a study of T cell repertoires in aging, cancer and after chemotherapy. Findings and caveats of the study: Immunological memory after chemotherapy cannot be judged from the repertoire data. In cancer patients, declining TCR diversity with age involved lost richness and lost evenness. Age-matched healthy donors had significantly more diverse, less clonal blood TCR repertoires than untreated cancer patients.

The receptor was isolated from a human donor with a solid tumor. V and J are TRBV5-4 and TRBJ2-7; 10 bases fit TRBD2. The sample consisted of blood. Here the CDR3 DNA reads TGTGCCAGCAGCAGACGGGGACTAGCGAACGAGCAGTACTTC. Protein product: CASSRRGLANEQYF.